This TCR beta chain was identified during a study of cytomegalovirus exposure and HLA in healthy donors (dated by TCRdb to 2015 to 2018). Regarding the complete study: An earlier analysis of roughly 610 of the donors reported under 300 Gb of sequence data and some 110 million unique TCR beta sequences obtained from approximately 180 million T cells. All discovery cohort repertoires had been generated on a single sequencing platform. An early release that covered roughly 600 HLA-typed donors contained approximately 300 gigabases of sequencing data and tens of millions of unique TCR sequences. Both class I and class II loci were covered by HLA typing, at four-digit resolution. In a later genetic analysis, genome-wide SNP genotypes for about 60% of the 666 donors were used, and that subset was treated as a discovery cohort. Rather than using new phenotypic data, the later analysis identified candidate immune exposures from TCR beta sequences and from how often those sequences occurred across donors. To predict cytomegalovirus infection status, the study combined high-throughput TCR immunosequencing, statistical association of individual TCRs with disease status, and machine learning. Several DR-DQ haplotypes were treated as single units for association and clustering because of strong linkage in the cohort. The number of typed donors differed by locus: about 629-630 for A, B, C, DRB1 and DQB1; approximately 530 for DQA1; 606 for DPA1; and approximately 450 for DPB1. In an earlier analysis of a few hundred of the donors, high-throughput TCR beta sequencing was used to judge whether each TCR beta V gene segment behaved as functional or pseudogenic. The T cell repertoires of under 700 subjects were profiled by immunosequencing and related to cytomegalovirus serostatus. A later analysis re-analyzed previously published TCR beta repertoires from approximately 700 donors and added high-resolution HLA genotyping to study TCR occurrence patterns. Of the 300 to 400 genotyped donors, about 80% fell in the genetic ancestry cluster associated with self-reported Caucasian donors. The aim of the study was to test whether cataloging public T cell receptors could identify signatures of past pathogen exposure. Across some 400 genotyped donors of the cohort, an average of roughly 200,000 unique TCR beta nucleotide sequences per donor were sequenced, and roughly a sixth of those sequences were non-productive. A separate validation cohort of about 110 different subjects was used in addition to the 666-subject first cohort. Alongside the repertoire data, information on donor age, sex, ethnicity and CMV serostatus was compiled.

CDR3 length: 14 amino acids, cysteine to phenylalanine. The read is trimmed to its CDR3 DNA, 42 bases read in frame from base 1. CDR1 and CDR2 are read off the germline V gene as SGHDT and YYEEEE. Compared with germline, V lacks 4 bases and J lacks 0 bases; bases without a gene match: 3. General study outcomes and caveats: In a later analysis, most CMV-associated TCR beta chains were found to appear HLA-restricted, with HLA associations seemingly driven largely by CMV exposure. Across donors, most TCR sequences were observed very rarely, whereas some public TCRs were present in many individuals. Assigning TCR associations to individual alleles was difficult when HLA alleles, especially DR and DQ, strongly co-occurred. The classifier was reported to diagnose cytomegalovirus status with high specificity and sensitivity in both the original cohort and the validation cohort. The authors suggested that the approach could potentially be extended to other disease states and immunological phenotypes. A cluster of highly shared sequence variants was judged likely to be a technical artifact of the sequencing pipeline. A later analysis found that TCR association rates varied across HLA loci, with DRB1 alleles showing the most associated TCRs and HLA-C alleles the fewest. For the cohort, immune exposure information was limited to CMV serostatus. A later analysis associated 16,951 TCR beta sequences with specific HLA alleles at a false discovery rate of 0.05. Correlated functional status among segregating V segments might reflect linkage disequilibrium, but an unknown experimental factor could not be ruled out. A later analysis reported that several top co-occurrence clusters appeared linked to parvovirus B19, influenza, CMV and Epstein-Barr virus. Broadly in line with IMGT annotations, most TCR beta V segments showed up in productive rearrangements about 87% or about 30% of the time in an earlier analysis of several hundred of the donors. Some IMGT-functional V segments, including TRBV6-2 and TRBV6-3, could not be told apart with the 87-base-pair reads, so those segments were excluded. Because HLA typing was missing for some donors at each locus, association tests included only the typed subset. V-gene and J-gene trimming of TCR beta chains was associated with a missense DCLRE1C variant in a later genetic analysis, and the association was replicated in an independent cohort. Compared with equally common non-associated chains, HLA-associated TCR beta chains in a later analysis were more clonally expanded and had lower generation probabilities. A few of the identified cytomegalovirus-associated TCR beta chains were confirmed in vitro to be specific for cytomegalovirus antigens. A total of around 150 TCR beta chains were listed by the study as associated with cytomegalovirus. Presence/absence analyses assumed roughly uniform sequencing depth across donors, an assumption that may not hold. In a later genetic analysis, fewer N-insertions in productive TCRs were reported among donors in an Asian-associated ancestry cluster than the roughly 700-donor mean. Around 16 rarely observed V segments, including chromosome 9 orphons, were excluded from the earlier analysis of 550 to 700 of the donors because counts were too low. In this cohort, only TCR beta chains were sequenced, and detectable features were limited by the absence of alpha or paired-chain data. A further reported finding was that TCR beta sequences accurately predicted the HLA-A and HLA-B alleles for most subjects in the first cohort.

The cohort consisted of hundreds of healthy bone marrow donors. All cohort members were sampled while nominally healthy, although unrecorded immune exposures were likely present. The donor was CMV seronegative and belonged to the group of around 400 seronegative cohort members. Each donor provided a peripheral blood sample, and peripheral blood mononuclear cells were used for TCR beta sequencing. The Qiagen DNeasy Blood Extraction Kit was used to extract genomic DNA from the blood cell samples. Concerning this clone: Its antigen target is currently unknown. Base quality data are lacking; no much larger clone is found one base away.

Library preparation was by the immunoSEQ multiplex PCR assay. For the multiplex PCR, a mixture combining 60 forward primers for TCR Vbeta segments and 13 reverse primers for TCR Jbeta segments was used. The CDR3 region of rearranged TCR beta genes was amplified from genomic DNA with a multiplex PCR assay. On the Illumina HiSeq System, the amplified TCR beta libraries were sequenced as 87-base-pair reads. The source study handled its data this way. A later analysis counted about 80 million unique TCR beta chains across the 700 or so repertoires, and around 12 million of these chains were shared by at least two donors. To remove PCR and sequencing errors, raw reads were error-corrected and collapsed into unique sequences using a nearest-neighbor algorithm that merged closely related sequences. To assign V, D and J gene segments, CDR3 sequences were aligned to IMGT reference sequences. For a sequence to be retained, a match of at least six nucleotides to both a V gene segment and a J gene segment was required. Rearrangements were called productive when the CDR3 lacked stop codons and stayed in frame with V and J; all others were non-productive. Following IMGT convention, CDR3 was defined as the stretch from the second conserved V-encoded cysteine to the conserved J-encoded phenylalanine. The earlier analysis of 450 to 750 of the donors excluded any sequence lacking an unambiguous match to a single V gene segment. In an earlier analysis of a few hundred of the donors, V segments were called functional above 56.7% productive rearrangements and were called segregating when the between-donor standard deviation exceeded 5%. A statistical classification framework was developed to diagnose cytomegalovirus status using the catalog of TCR beta chain sequences. A later analysis assigned V and J genes by comparing TCR nucleotide sequences with IMGT/GENE-DB human TR gene sequences. In a later analysis, CDR3 sequences and most-parsimonious VDJ recombination scenarios were assigned using the TCRdist pipeline. A later analysis defined each TCR beta chain by its CDR3 amino acid sequence plus V-gene family, and excluded reads lacking a unique V-gene family. In a later analysis, several hundred highly shared, low-generation-probability nucleotide sequences were removed to address suspected cross-contamination and a sequencing artifact. A later analysis calculated a clonal expansion index for each public chain from normalized within-repertoire ranks of inferred template counts. A later analysis computed generation probabilities with a VDJ recombination model fitted to out-of-frame rearrangements, and checked the results against IGoR. A later analysis scored TCR-TCR, TCR-HLA and TCR-CMV co-occurrence with hypergeometric tests, applying a repertoire-size bias correction to TCR pairs. To estimate false discovery rates, a later analysis permuted the HLA or CMV assignments 20 times. A later analysis grouped co-occurring TCRs with DBSCAN, adding TCRdist sequence similarity when clustering within HLA-allele-positive subsets. For co-occurrence clustering, repertoires with fewer than 30,000 or more than 120,000 public chains were excluded, along with 5 or 6 repertoires with anomalous nucleotide sharing. What TCRdb holds here is the immuneACCESS table cut down to in-frame rearrangements. Part of the clones is not present; checked against another copy, under half of the missing clones reflect an unresolved V gene, and the others are unexplained. V, J and clone size reflect that table, while D and trimming were determined from the DNA. This sample is represented by roughly 120,000 clones; 75% to 90% of them were singletons. Of the sample, 2% to 3% is held by the ten largest clones.

The sequence was obtained from a man younger than 45 in good health and CMV-seronegative. This chain is built from TRBV5-6 and TRBJ1-1, and 7 junction bases match TRBD1. The source material was PBMCs. The CDR3 is CASSQDRMNTEAFF. The nucleotide sequence reads TGTGCCAGCAGCCAGGACAGGATGAACACTGAAGCTTTCTTT.